This T cell receptor (beta chain) was observed in a study of CD8+CD57+ T cells in acquired aplastic anemia. The V gene end was trimmed by 4 bases and the J gene end by 5 bases; junction bases not matched to a gene: 10. The length of the CDR3 is 15 residues. The germline CDR1 and CDR2 sequences are SGHRS and YFSETQ. This clonotype was observed a few times. Patients who underwent sequencing had shown CD8+CD57+ cell expansion by flow cytometry. TCR beta VDJ and CDR3 were profiled, and genomic DNA was the template. TCRdb called the reads again in MiXCR, with one record for every CDR3 protein. Of approximately 260,000 distinct CDR3 sequences in the sample, 82% were seen once.

The TCR was taken from a human donor with aplastic anemia. The source material was sorted CD4+, CD8+, or CD8+CD57+ T cells (not recorded which) from PBMCs. This chain connects TRBV5-1 to TRBJ2-7; 9 bases map to TRBD2. This chain's CDR3 is CASSPLPSGKDEQYF. The CDR3 bases are TGCGCCAGCAGCCCCCTGCCTAGCGGGAAGGACGAGCAGTACTTC.